This TCR beta chain came from a study of blood T cell repertoires in COVID-19. The overall study: Collection of acute and convalescent COVID-19 samples took place in the United States, Italy and Spain. The analysed material was cDNA or gDNA that came from T cells, B-cell-depleted T cells, or PBMCs.

Original data processing: Reference gene primers were amplified, and this amplification served to estimate nucleated cell counts. Sequencing was performed with immunoSEQ multiplex PCR; in TCRdb, only in-frame clones are kept and a portion is missing. V, J and clone size are those of that table, while D and trimming were read from the DNA. The sample holds 140,000 or so clones, about 90% seen once. This clone turned up a few times. Other DNA sequences in this specimen translate into the identical CDR3. The CDR3 spans 14 residues. CDR1 is SGHRS, CDR2 YFSETQ, per germline. With 0 bases removed from V and 4 bases from J, the gap between germline ends came to 7 bases.

The chain employs TRBV5-1 and TRBJ1-4; a possible D gene is TRBD1 (5 bases). This clonotype was sampled from a man aged 50-60 years who had recovered from COVID-19. The sequencing sample was made of peripheral blood. CDR3 sequence: CASSLGQRNEKLFF. Here the CDR3 DNA reads TGCGCCAGCAGCTTGGGACAGCGTAATGAAAAACTGTTTTTT.